The 17 T cell receptor beta chains below all came from one sample that was sequenced in a study of a mutant IDH1 vaccine in newly diagnosed glioma. No antigen is known for these receptors. Time point of the sample: week 35, safety follow-up. Vaccination used 300 ug of mutant IDH1 20-mer peptide per dose, with topical imiquimod. Assay used: immunoSEQ multiplex PCR; TCRdb lists only in-frame clones, some missing. The data hold about 46,000 clones, with 80% to 95% observed a single time. Sample: PBMCs, taken from a glioma patient whose treatment included an IDH1 peptide vaccine. These receptors were taken from a man between 45 and 60 years old with glioma.

This chain connects TRBV11-3 to TRBJ2-7; 12 nucleotides agree with TRBD1. The CDR3 runs 14 residues. Germline CDR1 reads SGHNT; CDR2 reads YENEEA. The ends lost 5 bases at V and 4 bases at J; junction bases unmatched: 3. In DNA, the CDR3 is TGTGCCAGCAGCCTGGGACAGGGGGCGTACGAGCAGTACTTC. Amino acid sequence: CASSLGQGAYEQYF.

The rearrangement joins TRBV9 to TRBJ2-7; TRBD1 matches at 7 bases. Germline-derived CDR1 and CDR2 are SGDLS and YYNGEE. CDR3 length equals 14 residues. The J segment lost 2 bases and the V segment lost 2 bases, leaving 4 bases of the junction unmatched. The CDR3 spells CASSVTGNTYEQYF. The CDR3 DNA reads TGTGCCAGCAGCGTGACAGGGAATACCTACGAGCAGTACTTC.

V usage is TRBV7-2 and J usage is TRBJ1-2; 9 bases map to TRBD1. CDR3 length: 16 amino acids. Unmatched junction bases numbered 4, after V lost 1 base and J lost 1 base. Germline V lookup: CDR1 SGHTA, CDR2 FQGNSA. The CDR3 nucleotides read TGTGCCAGCAGCTTAGACGGGACAGGGCTTAACTATGGCTACACCTTC. Its translation is CASSLDGTGLNYGYTF.

The chain couples TRBV6-1 to TRBJ1-1; D might be TRBD1 (6 bases). Trimming left V 6 bases short and J 0 bases short, with 14 bases between. This CDR3 spans 15 amino acids. CDR1 and CDR2 from the germline V gene are MNHNS and SASEGT. The CDR3 loop is CASSREGGVNTEAFF. DNA of the CDR3: TGTGCCAGCAGCCGGGAAGGGGGGGTGAACACTGAAGCTTTCTTT.

The chain joins TRBV4-1 to TRBJ2-1, with 11 positions matching TRBD2. Germline CDR1 reads MGHRA; CDR2 reads YSYEKL. The CDR3 has 17 amino acids. V gave up 2 bases and J gave up 4 bases; unmatched junction bases: 7. The CDR3 loop is CASSQPTSGSWYNEQFF. The CDR3 coding sequence is TGCGCCAGCAGCCAACCTACTAGCGGGAGTTGGTACAATGAGCAGTTCTTC.

The gene calls are TRBV5-6 and TRBJ2-2; 14 bases are shared with TRBD2. The V gene's germline CDR1 is SGHDT and CDR2 YYEEEE. CDR3 size: 17 residues. V lost 5 bases to trimming and J lost 2 bases; unmatched junction nucleotides: 5. The CDR3 loop reads CASRWTSGGPNTGELFF. Written as DNA, the CDR3 is TGTGCCAGCAGGTGGACTAGCGGGGGGCCCAACACCGGGGAGCTGTTTTTT.

J is TRBJ2-1 and V is TRBV14; 12 bases match TRBD2. V lost 0 bases and J lost 7; bases outside the gene matches: 10. Germline V gives CDR1 SGHDN, CDR2 FVKESK. The CDR3 has 18 amino acids. The CDR3 region has the DNA TGTGCCAGCAGCCAAGATGGCCGTGGACTAGCGGGAAGGAATGAGCAGTTCTTC. Its protein product is CASSQDGRGLAGRNEQFF.

The V and J genes are TRBV11-2 and TRBJ2-7; the D is unclear. There are 14 residues in the CDR3. The V end lost 1 base, the J end lost 3 bases, and 10 bases lay between the germline ends. Germline V lookup: CDR1 SGHAT, CDR2 FQNNGV. DNA for the CDR3: TGTGCCAGCAGCTTAGCACCCGCTAACTACGAGCAGTACTTC. It specifies CASSLAPANYEQYF.

The rearrangement uses TRBV30 and TRBJ2-1; 7 bases agree with TRBD2. V shed 1 base and J 1 base; nucleotides not matched to a gene: 1. This CDR3 contains 14 residues. From germline, CDR1 is GTSNPN and CDR2 SVGIG (reference sequence). The CDR3 DNA is TGTGCCTGGAGTGGCGGGGGTTCCTACAATGAGCAGTTCTTC. Its translation is CAWSGGGSYNEQFF.

V gene TRBV10-2 combines with J gene TRBJ2-2; maybe TRBD2 (7 bases). Germline V gene data show CDR1 as WSHSY and CDR2 as SAAADI. Between the trimmed V and J ends, which lost 6 bases and 7 bases, there was a span of 12 bases. CDR3 size: 13 residues. The CDR3 reads CASRQGGGGELFF. The CDR3 DNA sequence: TGCGCCAGCAGGCAGGGAGGGGGCGGGGAGCTGTTTTTT.

Worth noting for this clone: An end of the junction differs from the germline gene, which may be a read error. The gene calls are TRBV27 and TRBJ2-7; 9 bases are shared with TRBD2. This CDR3 comprises 13 residues. CDR1 is MNHEY and CDR2 is SMNVEV in the germline V gene (reference sequence). The CDR3 DNA sequence: TGTGCCAGCAGTAAGGGACTAGCCTTGGAGCAGTATTTC. Translation gives CASSKGLALEQYF.

The chain employs TRBV5-5 and TRBJ2-3, with D possibly called TRBD1 or TRBD2 (6 bases each). Germline V gene sequence: CDR1 SGHKS, CDR2 YYEKEE (reference sequence). The length of the CDR3 is 17 residues. Trimming shortened V by 6 bases and J by 1 base, and 21 bases separated the two germline ends. The CDR3 nucleotides are TGTGCCAGCATCGATTGGCTGGGGGGCAGAGGCACAGATACGCAGTATTTT. This sequence encodes CASIDWLGGRGTDTQYF. The variable domain in full, with the rest retrieved from reference TRBV5-5 and TRBJ2-3, is DAGVTQSPTHLIKTRGQQVTLRCSPISGHKSVSWYQQVLGQGPQFIFQYYEKEERGRGNFPDRFSARQFPNYSSELNVNALLLGDSALYLCASIDWLGGRGTDTQYFGPGTRLTVL.

The chain combines TRBV5-1 with TRBJ1-2; D uncertain. CDR1 and CDR2 (germline): SGHRS, YFSETQ. The CDR3 spans 13 residues. Deletions cut 2 bases from V and 5 bases from J, with 10 bases between. CDR3 region: CASSFKTQYGYTF. CDR3 nucleotide sequence: TGCGCCAGCAGCTTTAAGACACAGTATGGCTACACCTTC.

The table lists this clone with a count of one. The chain is built from TRBV28 and TRBJ1-2; D might be TRBD1 (6 bases). This CDR3 contains 15 residues. V was pared by 2 bases and J by 0 bases, with 10 bases between. The germline CDR1 and CDR2 sequences are MDHEN and SYDVKM. The CDR3 nucleotides are TGTGCCAGCAGTTTAGGGGGACAAGCTAACTATGGCTACACCTTC. It codes for CASSLGGQANYGYTF.

The J gene is TRBJ1-6, the V gene TRBV5-4; possibly TRBD1 for D (5 bases). V was clipped by 1 base and J by 5 bases, with 10 bases between them. Germline-derived CDR1 and CDR2 are SGHNT and YYREEE (reference sequence). CDR3 length: 15 amino acids. CDR3 in DNA: TGTGCCAGCAGCTTGCGGCAGGGCAATAATTCACCCCTCCACTTT. Residues: CASSLRQGNNSPLHF.

The chain carries TRBV4-3 and TRBJ1-5; D is ambiguous. Looked up from germline, CDR1 is LGHNA and CDR2 is YSLEER. The CDR3 length is 14 residues. Between the trimmed V and J ends, which lost 0 bases and 7 bases, there was a span of 10 bases. CDR3 in amino acids: CASSQDRWGQPQHF. The DNA of the CDR3 is TGCGCCAGCAGCCAAGATAGATGGGGACAGCCCCAGCATTTT.

The chain employs TRBV19 and TRBJ1-1; D not certain. V lost 2 bases, J lost 3 bases, and 7 bases lay in between. Germline V gene data show CDR1 as LNHDA and CDR2 as SQIVND (reference sequence). CDR3 length: 13 amino acids. The DNA for the CDR3 is TGTGCCAGTAGTATAACCTCGGACACTGAAGCTTTCTTT. Protein product: CASSITSDTEAFF.